This T cell receptor (beta chain) was captured by sequencing in a study of T-cell reconstitution after alpha-beta-depleted transplantation in children. This clonotype was counted only a few times. This sample's TCRbeta library carried unique molecular identifier barcodes. TCRdb reanalysed the PCR reads using MiXCR and keeps one entry per CDR3 protein. Of around 480,000 distinct CDR3 sequences in the sample, 30% to 35% are singletons; the top ten hold more than 2%. The CDR3 length is 14 residues. Germline V gene sequence: CDR1 MNHNS, CDR2 SASEGT. The V segment lost 7 bases and the J segment 8 bases; nucleotides outside the gene matches: 8.

The chain carries TRBV6-1 and TRBJ1-1, with 12 bases lining up with TRBD1. The input for sequencing was PBMCs from the stem cell graft donor, taken from the stem cell graft. The TCR comes from a human donor who donated a stem cell graft to a child with aplastic anemia. The CDR3 DNA reads as TGTGCCAGCACGAGGGACAGGGGGCAGTGGGAAGCTTTCTTT. Protein: CASTRDRGQWEAFF.